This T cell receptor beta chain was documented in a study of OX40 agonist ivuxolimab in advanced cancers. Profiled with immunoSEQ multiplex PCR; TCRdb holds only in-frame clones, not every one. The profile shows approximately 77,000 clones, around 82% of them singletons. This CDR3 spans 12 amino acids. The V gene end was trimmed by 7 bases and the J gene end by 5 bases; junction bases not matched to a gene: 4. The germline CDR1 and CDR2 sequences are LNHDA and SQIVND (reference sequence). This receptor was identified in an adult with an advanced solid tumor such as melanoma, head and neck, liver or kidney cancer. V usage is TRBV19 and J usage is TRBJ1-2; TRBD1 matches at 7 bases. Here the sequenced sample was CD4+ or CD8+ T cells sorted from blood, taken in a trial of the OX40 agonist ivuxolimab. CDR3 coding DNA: TGTGCCAGTAATGGACAGGCGTATGGCTACACCTTC. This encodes CASNGQAYGYTF.